The clone carrying this T cell receptor beta chain was seen repeatedly, ten times or more. MiXCR, run by TCRdb on the reads, gives a single entry per CDR3 protein. The sample contains roughly 230,000 distinct CDR3 sequences, around 30% of which appear only once. The CDR3 extends over 19 amino acids. The V gene end was trimmed by 2 bases and the J gene end by 13 bases; junction bases not matched to a gene: 21. Germline V gene lookup returns CDR1 MNHEY and CDR2 SVGAGI. The entry originates in a study of kidney transplant recipient with SARS-CoV-2 infection. The sequence came from a male patient aged 25 to 39 who had COVID-19 and was a kidney transplant recipient. Some T cells may be supplied by the graft donor. V gene TRBV6-5 combines with J gene TRBJ2-1; TRBD1 matches 12 bases. The specimen was a blood sample, collected at baseline and around day 110 from a kidney transplant recipient. DNA for the CDR3: TGTGCCAGCAGTTACCTACTAAAACGACCGGGACAGGGGGCCGGGGGACAGTTCTTC. Translated: CASSYLLKRPGQGAGGQFF.